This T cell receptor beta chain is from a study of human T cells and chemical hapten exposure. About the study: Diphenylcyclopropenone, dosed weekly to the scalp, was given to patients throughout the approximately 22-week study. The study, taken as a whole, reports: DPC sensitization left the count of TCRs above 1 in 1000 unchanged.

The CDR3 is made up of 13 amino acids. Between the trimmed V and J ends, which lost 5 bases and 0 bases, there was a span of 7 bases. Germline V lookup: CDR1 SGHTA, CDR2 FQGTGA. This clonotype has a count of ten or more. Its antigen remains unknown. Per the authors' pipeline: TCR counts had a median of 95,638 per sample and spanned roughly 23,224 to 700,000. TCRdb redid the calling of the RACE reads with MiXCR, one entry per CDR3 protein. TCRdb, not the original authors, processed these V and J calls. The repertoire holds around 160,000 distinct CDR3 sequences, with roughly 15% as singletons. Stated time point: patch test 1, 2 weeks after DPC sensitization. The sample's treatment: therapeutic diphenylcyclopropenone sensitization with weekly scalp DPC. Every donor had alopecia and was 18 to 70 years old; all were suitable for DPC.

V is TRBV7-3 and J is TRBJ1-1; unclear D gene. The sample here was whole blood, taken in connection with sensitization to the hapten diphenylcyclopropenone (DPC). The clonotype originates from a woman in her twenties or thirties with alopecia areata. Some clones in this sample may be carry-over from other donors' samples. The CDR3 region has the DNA TGTGCCAGCAGCACCTCTATGAACACTGAAGCTTTCTTT. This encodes CASSTSMNTEAFF.